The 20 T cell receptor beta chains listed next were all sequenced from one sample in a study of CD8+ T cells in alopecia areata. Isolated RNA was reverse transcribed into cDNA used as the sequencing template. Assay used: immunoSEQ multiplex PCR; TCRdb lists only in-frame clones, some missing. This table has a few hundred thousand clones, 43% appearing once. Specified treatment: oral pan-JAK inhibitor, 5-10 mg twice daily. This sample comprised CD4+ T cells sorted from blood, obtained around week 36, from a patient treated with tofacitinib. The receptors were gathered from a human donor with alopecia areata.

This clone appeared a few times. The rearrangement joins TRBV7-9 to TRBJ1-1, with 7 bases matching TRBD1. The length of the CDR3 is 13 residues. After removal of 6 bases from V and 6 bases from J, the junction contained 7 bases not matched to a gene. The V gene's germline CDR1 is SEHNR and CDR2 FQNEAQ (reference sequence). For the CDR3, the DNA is TGTGCCAGCAGGACCCAGGGGGGCGCTGAAGCTTTCTTT. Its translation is CASRTQGGAEAFF.

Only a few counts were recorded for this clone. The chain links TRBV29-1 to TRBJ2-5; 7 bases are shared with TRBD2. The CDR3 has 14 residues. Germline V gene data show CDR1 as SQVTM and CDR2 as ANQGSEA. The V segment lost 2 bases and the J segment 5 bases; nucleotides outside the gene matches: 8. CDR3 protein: CSVERVAGMETQYF. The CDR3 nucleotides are TGCAGCGTTGAAAGGGTAGCGGGCATGGAGACCCAGTACTTC.

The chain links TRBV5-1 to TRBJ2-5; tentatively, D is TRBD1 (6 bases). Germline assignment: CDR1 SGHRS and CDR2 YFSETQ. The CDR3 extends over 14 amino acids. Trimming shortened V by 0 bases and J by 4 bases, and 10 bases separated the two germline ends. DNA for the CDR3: TGCGCCAGCAGCTTGGCCGCAGGGGTAGAGACCCAGTACTTC. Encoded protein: CASSLAAGVETQYF.

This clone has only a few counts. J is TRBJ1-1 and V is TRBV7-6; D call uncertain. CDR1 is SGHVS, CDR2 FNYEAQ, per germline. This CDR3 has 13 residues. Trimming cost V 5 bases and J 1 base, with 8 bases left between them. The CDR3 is CASSEGQNTEAFF. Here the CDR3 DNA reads TGTGCCAGCAGCGAGGGCCAGAACACTGAAGCTTTCTTT.

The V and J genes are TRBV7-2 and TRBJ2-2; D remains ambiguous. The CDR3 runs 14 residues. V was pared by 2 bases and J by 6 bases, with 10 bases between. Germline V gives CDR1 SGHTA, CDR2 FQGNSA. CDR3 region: CASSLLLAPGELFF. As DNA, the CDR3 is TGTGCCAGCAGCTTATTGTTGGCCCCCGGGGAGCTGTTTTTT.

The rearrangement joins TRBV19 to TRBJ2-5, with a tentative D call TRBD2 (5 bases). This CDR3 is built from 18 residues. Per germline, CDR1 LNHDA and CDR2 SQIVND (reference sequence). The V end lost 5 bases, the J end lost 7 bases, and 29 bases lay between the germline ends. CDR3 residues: CASSEGRGSTRNIVTQYF. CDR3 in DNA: TGTGCCAGTAGTGAGGGAAGAGGGAGCACGCGGAATATAGTGACCCAGTACTTC.

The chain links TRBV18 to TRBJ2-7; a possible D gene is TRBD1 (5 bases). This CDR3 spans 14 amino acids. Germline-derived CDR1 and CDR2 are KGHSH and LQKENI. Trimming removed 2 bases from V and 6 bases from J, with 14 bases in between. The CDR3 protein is CASSPSVGQGEQYF. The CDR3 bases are TGTGCCAGCTCACCATCGGTCGGGCAGGGCGAGCAGTACTTC. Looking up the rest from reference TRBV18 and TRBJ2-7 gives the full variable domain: NAGVMQNPRHLVRRRGQEARLRCSPMKGHSHVYWYRQLPEEGLKFMVYLQKENIIDESGMPKERFSAEFPKEGPSILRIQQVVRGDSAAYFCASSPSVGQGEQYFGPGTRLTVT.

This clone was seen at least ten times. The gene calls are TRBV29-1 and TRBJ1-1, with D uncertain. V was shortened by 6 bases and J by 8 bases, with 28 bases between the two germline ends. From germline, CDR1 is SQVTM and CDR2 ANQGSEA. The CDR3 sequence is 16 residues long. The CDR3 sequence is CSVTLHRESFPGEAFF. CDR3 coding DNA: TGCAGCGTCACCCTGCACCGGGAGTCATTTCCAGGAGAAGCTTTCTTT.

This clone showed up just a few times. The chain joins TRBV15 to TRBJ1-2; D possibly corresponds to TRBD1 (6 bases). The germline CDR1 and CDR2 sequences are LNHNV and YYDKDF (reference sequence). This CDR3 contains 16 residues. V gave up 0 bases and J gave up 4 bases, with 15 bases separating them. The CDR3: CATSRDRTARGYGYTF. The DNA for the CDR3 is TGTGCCACCAGCAGAGATCGGACAGCCAGGGGCTATGGCTACACCTTC.

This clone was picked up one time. Here the CDR3 DNA reads TGTGCCAGCAGCTCTATAGCGGCTAGCGGGACGACTAGCACAGATACGCAGTATTTT. This gives the protein CASSSIAASGTTSTDTQYF. This chain uses TRBV7-8 with TRBJ2-3; 9 positions agree with TRBD2. Trimming took 4 bases from V and 0 from J; bases not matched to a gene: 14. The length of the CDR3 is 19 residues. The germline gives CDR1 SGHVS, CDR2 FQNEAQ. The whole variable domain, remainder taken from reference TRBV7-8 and TRBJ2-3, is GAGVSQSPRYKVAKRGQDVALRCDPISGHVSLFWYQQALGQGPEFLTYFQNEAQLDKSGLPSDRFFAERPEGSVSTLKIQRTQQEDSAVYLCASSSIAASGTTSTDTQYFGPGTRLTVL.

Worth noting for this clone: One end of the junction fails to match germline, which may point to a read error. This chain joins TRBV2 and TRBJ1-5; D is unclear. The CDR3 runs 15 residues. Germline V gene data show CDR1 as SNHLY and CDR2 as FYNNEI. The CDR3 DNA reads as TGTGCCAGCAGGGAAGGAGGGAAGAACAATCAGCCCCAGCATTTT. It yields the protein CASREGGKNNQPQHF.

The DNA of the CDR3 is TGTGCCAGCAGCCGACTGATGATTAGCACAGATACGCAGTATTTT. Its protein is CASSRLMISTDTQYF. V is TRBV7-2 and J is TRBJ2-3, with no clear D. From germline, CDR1 is SGHTA and CDR2 FQGNSA. Trimming took 5 bases from V and 0 from J, leaving 12 bases between them. The CDR3 is 15 amino acids.

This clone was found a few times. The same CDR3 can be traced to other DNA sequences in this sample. DNA for the CDR3: TGTGCCATCAGGGGTTGGGACAGGGATTACGAGCAGTACTTC. Translating gives CAIRGWDRDYEQYF. The chain uses TRBV10-3 and TRBJ2-7, with TRBD1 identical over 9 bases. The junction had 7 bases not matched to a gene; V was cut back by 6 bases and J by 4 bases. The CDR3 covers 14 residues. The germline V gene encodes CDR1 ENHRY and CDR2 SYGVKD.

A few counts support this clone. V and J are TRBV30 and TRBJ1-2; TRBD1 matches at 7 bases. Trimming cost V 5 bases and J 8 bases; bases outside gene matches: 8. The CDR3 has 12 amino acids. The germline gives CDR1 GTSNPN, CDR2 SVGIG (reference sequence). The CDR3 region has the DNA TGTGCCTGGGGGTTGGGACAGTACGGCTACACCTTC. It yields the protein CAWGLGQYGYTF.

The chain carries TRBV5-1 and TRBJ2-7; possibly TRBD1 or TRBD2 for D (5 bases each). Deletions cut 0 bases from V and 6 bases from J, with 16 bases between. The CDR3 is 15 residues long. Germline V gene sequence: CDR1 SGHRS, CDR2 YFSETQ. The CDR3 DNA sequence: TGCGCCAGCAGCTTGGGAGGGGCTCTTCCTGTCGAGCAGTACTTC. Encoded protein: CASSLGGALPVEQYF.

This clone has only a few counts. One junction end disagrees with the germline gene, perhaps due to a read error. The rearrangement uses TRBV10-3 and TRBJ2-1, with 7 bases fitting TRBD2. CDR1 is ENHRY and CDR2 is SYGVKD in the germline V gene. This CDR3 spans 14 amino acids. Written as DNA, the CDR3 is TGTGCCAGCAGTGTGGGAGGGGCAGAGGTAGAGCAGTTCTTC. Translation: CASSVGGAEVEQFF.

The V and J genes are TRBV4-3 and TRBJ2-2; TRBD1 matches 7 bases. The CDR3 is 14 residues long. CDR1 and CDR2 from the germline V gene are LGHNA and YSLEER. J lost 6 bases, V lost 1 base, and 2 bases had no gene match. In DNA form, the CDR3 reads TGCGCCAGCAGCCAAGTTGACAGGGCCGGGGAGCTGTTTTTT. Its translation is CASSQVDRAGELFF.

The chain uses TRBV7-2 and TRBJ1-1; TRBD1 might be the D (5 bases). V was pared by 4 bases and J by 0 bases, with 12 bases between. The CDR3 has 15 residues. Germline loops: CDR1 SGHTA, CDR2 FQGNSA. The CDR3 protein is CASSSPGLLNTEAFF. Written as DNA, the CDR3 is TGTGCCAGCAGCTCTCCGGGACTCTTGAACACTGAAGCTTTCTTT.

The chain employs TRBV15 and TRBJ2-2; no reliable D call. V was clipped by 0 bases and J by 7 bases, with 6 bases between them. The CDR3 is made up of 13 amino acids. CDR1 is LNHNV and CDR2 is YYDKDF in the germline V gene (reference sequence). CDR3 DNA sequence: TGTGCCACCAGCAGAGACCACGGCGGGGAGCTGTTTTTT. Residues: CATSRDHGGELFF.

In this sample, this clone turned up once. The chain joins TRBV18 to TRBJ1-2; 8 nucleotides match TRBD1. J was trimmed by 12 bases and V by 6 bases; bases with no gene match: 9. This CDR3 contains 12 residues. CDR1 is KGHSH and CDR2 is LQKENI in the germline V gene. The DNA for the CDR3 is TGTGCCAGCTCCCTCGGACAGGGAGTTCACACCTTC. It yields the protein CASSLGQGVHTF. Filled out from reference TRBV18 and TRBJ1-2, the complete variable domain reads NAGVMQNPRHLVRRRGQEARLRCSPMKGHSHVYWYRQLPEEGLKFMVYLQKENIIDESGMPKERFSAEFPKEGPSILRIQQVVRGDSAAYFCASSLGQGVHTFGSGTRLTVV.